The sequence of this TCR beta chain was determined in a study of shared clonotypes between healthy human individuals. Overall study context: In total, the donors were a couple of women and three men aged 18 to 49. General study results and limits: Clonotype sharing levels among donors were expected to vary with sequencing depth.

About this clone: The target antigen is unknown.

CDR1 is SGHTA and CDR2 is FQGTGA in the germline V gene. This CDR3 contains 14 residues. With V trimmed by 3 bases and J by 2 bases, 3 bases remained unmatched. Around 300 ng DNA, roughly 27,000 T cell genomes, went into unsorted PBMC replicate PCRs. Researchers sequenced unsorted PBMC DNA using ten immunoSEQ deep assay plates. Measured with immunoSEQ multiplex PCR; TCRdb has only the in-frame clones, and not every one. The sample carries some 480,000 clones, around three quarters recorded once. The source material was PBMCs. The TCR sequence derives from a woman between 40 and 55 years old in good health. Some clones in this sample may be carry-over from other donors' samples. V and J are TRBV7-3 and TRBJ2-5; 7 bases match TRBD2. The CDR3 coding sequence is TGTGCCAGCAGCTTGGGGGGGAGTCAAGAGACCCAGTACTTC. This translates into CASSLGGSQETQYF.